The clone carrying this T cell receptor beta chain was recorded many times. This entry is derived from a study of read filtering for tumor transcriptome and immune sequencing. The CDR3 extends over 12 amino acids. The germline V gene encodes CDR1 SNHLY and CDR2 FYNNEI. The ends lost 10 bases at V and 2 bases at J; junction bases unmatched: 4. This library used roughly 370 ng RNA and molecular barcoded adaptors spanning alpha/delta and beta/gamma chains. MiXCR was run by TCRdb on the reads, yielding one entry per CDR3 protein. This table has 90,000 or so distinct CDR3 sequences, roughly 21% appearing once.

The TCR originated in a donor at least 40 years old with multiple myeloma. Sequencing was performed on a population of CD138-negative cells sorted from bone marrow. The rearrangement joins TRBV2 to TRBJ2-7; 8 bases align to TRBD1. CDR3 residues: CATGTGTYEQYF. CDR3 nucleotide sequence: TGTGCCACCGGGACAGGTACCTACGAGCAGTACTTC.